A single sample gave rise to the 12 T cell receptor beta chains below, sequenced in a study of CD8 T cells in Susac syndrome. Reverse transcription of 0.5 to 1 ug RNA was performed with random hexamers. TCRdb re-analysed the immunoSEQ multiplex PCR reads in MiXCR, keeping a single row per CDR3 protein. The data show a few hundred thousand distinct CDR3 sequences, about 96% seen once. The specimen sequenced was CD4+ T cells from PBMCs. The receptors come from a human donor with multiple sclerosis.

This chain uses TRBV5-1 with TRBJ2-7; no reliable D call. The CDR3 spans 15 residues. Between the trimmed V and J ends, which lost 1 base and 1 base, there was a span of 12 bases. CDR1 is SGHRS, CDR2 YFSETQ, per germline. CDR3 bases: TGCGCCAGCAGCTTGTTAGGGTCGCAATCCTACGAGCAGTACTTC. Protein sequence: CASSLLGSQSYEQYF.

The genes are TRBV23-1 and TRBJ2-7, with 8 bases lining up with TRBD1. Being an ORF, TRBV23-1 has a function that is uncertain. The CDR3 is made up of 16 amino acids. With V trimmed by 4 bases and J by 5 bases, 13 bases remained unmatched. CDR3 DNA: TGCGCCAGCAGTCTCGGTAGGACAGGGTCTGTCCACGAGCAGTACTTC. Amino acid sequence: CASSLGRTGSVHEQYF.

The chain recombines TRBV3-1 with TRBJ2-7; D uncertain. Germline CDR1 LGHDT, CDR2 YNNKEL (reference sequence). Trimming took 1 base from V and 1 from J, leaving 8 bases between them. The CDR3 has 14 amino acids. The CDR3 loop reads CASSQAIGSYEQYF. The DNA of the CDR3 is TGTGCCAGCAGCCAAGCTATAGGGTCCTACGAGCAGTACTTC.

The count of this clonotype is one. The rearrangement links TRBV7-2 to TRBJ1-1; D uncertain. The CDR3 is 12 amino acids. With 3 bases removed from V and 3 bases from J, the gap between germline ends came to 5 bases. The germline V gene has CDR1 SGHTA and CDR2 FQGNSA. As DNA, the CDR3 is TGTGCCAGCAGCTTCACCTACACTGAAGCTTTCTTT. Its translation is CASSFTYTEAFF.

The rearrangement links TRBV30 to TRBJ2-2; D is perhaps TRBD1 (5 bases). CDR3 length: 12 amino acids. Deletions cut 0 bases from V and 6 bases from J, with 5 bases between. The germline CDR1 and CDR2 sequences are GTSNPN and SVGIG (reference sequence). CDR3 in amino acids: CAWSVGAGELFF. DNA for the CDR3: TGTGCCTGGAGTGTAGGGGCCGGGGAGCTGTTTTTT. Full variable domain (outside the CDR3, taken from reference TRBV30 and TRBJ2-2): SQTIHQWPATLVQPVGSPLSLECTVEGTSNPNLYWYRQAAGRGLQLLFYSVGIGQISSEVPQNLSASRPQDRQFILSSKKLLLSDSGFYLCAWSVGAGELFFGEGSRLTVL.

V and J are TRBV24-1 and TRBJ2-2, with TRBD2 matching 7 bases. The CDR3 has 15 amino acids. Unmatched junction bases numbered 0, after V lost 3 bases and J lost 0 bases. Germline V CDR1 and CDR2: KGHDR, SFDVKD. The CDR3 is CATSDTSANTGELFF. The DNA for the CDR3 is TGTGCCACCAGTGATACTAGCGCGAACACCGGGGAGCTGTTTTTT.

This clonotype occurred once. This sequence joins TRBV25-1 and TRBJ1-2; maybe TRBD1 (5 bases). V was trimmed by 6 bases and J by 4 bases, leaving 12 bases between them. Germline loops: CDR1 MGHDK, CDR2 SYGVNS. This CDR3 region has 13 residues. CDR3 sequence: CASSPRGLYGYTF. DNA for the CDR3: TGTGCCAGCAGCCCGAGGGGACTCTATGGCTACACCTTC.

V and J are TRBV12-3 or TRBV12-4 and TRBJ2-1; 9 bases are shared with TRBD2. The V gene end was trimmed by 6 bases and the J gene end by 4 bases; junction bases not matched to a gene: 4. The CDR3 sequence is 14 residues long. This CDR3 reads CASRAGGSYNEQFF. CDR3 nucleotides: TGTGCCAGCAGAGCGGGGGGCTCATACAATGAGCAGTTCTTC.

The chain's CDR3 is CASSLSGGAFYEQYF. CDR3 in DNA: TGTGCCAGCAGCTTAAGCGGGGGGGCTTTCTACGAGCAGTACTTC. The chain links TRBV7-2 to TRBJ2-7; 10 bases line up with TRBD2. Germline V gene sequence: CDR1 SGHTA, CDR2 FQGNSA. J was trimmed by 3 bases and V by 2 bases; bases with no gene match: 4. The CDR3 runs 15 residues. Drawing the rest from reference TRBV7-2 and TRBJ2-7, the complete variable domain is GAGVSQSPSNKVTEKGKDVELRCDPISGHTALYWYRQSLGQGLEFLIYFQGNSAPDKSGLPSDRFSAERTGGSVSTLTIQRTQQEDSAVYLCASSLSGGAFYEQYFGPGTRLTVT.

CDR3 loop: CASSQGQNFAQYF. CDR3 nucleotide sequence: TGTGCCAGCAGCCAGGGGCAAAACTTCGCGCAGTACTTC. This chain links TRBV3-1 with TRBJ2-7; D perhaps matches TRBD1 (5 bases). The germline V gene has CDR1 LGHDT and CDR2 YNNKEL (reference sequence). Trimming took off 3 bases at V and 9 bases at J, with 15 bases between the two ends. This CDR3 is built from 13 residues.

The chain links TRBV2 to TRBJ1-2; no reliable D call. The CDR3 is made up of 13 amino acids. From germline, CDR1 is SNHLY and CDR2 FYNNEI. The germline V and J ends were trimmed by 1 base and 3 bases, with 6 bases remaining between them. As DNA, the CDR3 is TGTGCCAGCAGTGAAGGGATCCACTATGGCTACACCTTC. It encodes CASSEGIHYGYTF.

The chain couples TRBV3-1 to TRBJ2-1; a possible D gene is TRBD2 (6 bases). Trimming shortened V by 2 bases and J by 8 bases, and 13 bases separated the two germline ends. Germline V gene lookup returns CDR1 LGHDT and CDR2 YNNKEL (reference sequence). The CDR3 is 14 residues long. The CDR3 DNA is TGTGCCAGCAGCCAACTCCGGGGGTCTGATGAGCAGTTCTTC. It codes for CASSQLRGSDEQFF.